This T cell receptor beta chain comes out of a study of CD8 T cells in Susac syndrome. The RNA, roughly 0.45 to 1 ug, was put through reverse transcription using random hexamers. TCRdb re-derived calls from the immunoSEQ multiplex PCR reads in MiXCR, one entry per CDR3 protein. The profile shows 55,000 to 75,000 distinct CDR3 sequences, 90% to 95% of them singletons. The source is a human donor with Susac syndrome. Sample: CD4+ T cells from PBMCs.

This chain's CDR3 is CASGGDSTGEKLFF. The CDR3, as DNA: TGTGCCAGCGGGGGGGACTCCACGGGTGAAAAACTGTTTTTT. The chain couples TRBV6-6 to TRBJ1-4, with TRBD1 as a possible D gene (5 bases). The CDR3 is 14 residues long. V gave up 8 bases and J gave up 7 bases, with 17 bases separating them. Per the germline V gene, CDR1 is MNHNY and CDR2 is SVGAGI (reference sequence).